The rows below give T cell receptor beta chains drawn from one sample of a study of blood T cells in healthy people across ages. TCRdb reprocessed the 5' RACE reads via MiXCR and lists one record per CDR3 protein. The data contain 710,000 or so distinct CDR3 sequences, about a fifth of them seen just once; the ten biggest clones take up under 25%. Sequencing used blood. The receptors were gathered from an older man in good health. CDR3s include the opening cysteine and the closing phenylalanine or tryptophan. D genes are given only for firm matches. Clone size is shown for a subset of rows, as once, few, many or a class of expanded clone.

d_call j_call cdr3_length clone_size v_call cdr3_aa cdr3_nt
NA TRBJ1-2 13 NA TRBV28 CASSHNSNYGYTF TGTGCCAGCAGTCACAACAGCAACTATGGCTACACCTTC
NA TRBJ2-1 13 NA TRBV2 CASSRQSYNEQFF TGTGCCAGCAGTCGGCAGTCCTACAATGAGCAGTTCTTC
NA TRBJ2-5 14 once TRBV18 CASSPPYGQETQYF TGTGCCAGCTCACCACCCTATGGTCAAGAGACCCAGTACTTC
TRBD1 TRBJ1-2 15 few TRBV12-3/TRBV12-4 CASRRQGANLYGYTF TGTGCCAGCAGGCGACAGGGGGCGAACCTTTATGGCTACACCTTC
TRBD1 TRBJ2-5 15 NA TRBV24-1 CATSDQTGPKETQYF TGTGCCACCAGTGATCAGACAGGGCCCAAAGAGACCCAGTACTTC
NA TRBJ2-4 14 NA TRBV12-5 CASGTGTAKNIQYF TGTGCTAGTGGTACCGGGACAGCCAAAAACATTCAGTACTTC
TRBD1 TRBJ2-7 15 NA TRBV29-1 CSVEHPDRENYEQYF TGCAGCGTCGAACACCCGGACAGGGAGAATTACGAGCAGTACTTC
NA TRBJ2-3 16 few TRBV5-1 CASSPEWGSLTDTQYF TGCGCCAGCAGCCCTGAGTGGGGCTCACTCACAGATACGCAGTATTTT
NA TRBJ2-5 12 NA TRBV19 CASSIHTGTQYF TGTGCCAGTAGTATCCACACGGGGACCCAGTACTTC
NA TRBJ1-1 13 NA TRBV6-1 CASSEYRYTEAFF TGTGCCAGCAGTGAATATCGGTACACTGAAGCTTTCTTT
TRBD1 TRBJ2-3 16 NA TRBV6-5 CASSYHLQGATDTQYF TGTGCCAGCAGTTATCACCTACAGGGGGCCACAGATACGCAGTATTTT
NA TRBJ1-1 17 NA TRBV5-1 CASSSPRGTGGNTEAFF TGCGCCAGCAGCTCCCCACGTGGGACCGGGGGGAACACTGAAGCTTTCTTT
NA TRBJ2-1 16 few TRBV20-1 CSARSAGTEDYNEQFF TGCAGTGCTAGATCCGCCGGGACGGAGGACTACAATGAGCAGTTCTTC
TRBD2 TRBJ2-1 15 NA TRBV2 CASTLGLAASDEQFF TGTGCCAGTACCCTGGGACTAGCGGCTAGCGATGAGCAGTTCTTC
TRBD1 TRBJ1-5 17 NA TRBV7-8 CASSPQPGQISNQPQHF TGTGCCAGCAGCCCCCAACCGGGACAGATTAGCAATCAGCCCCAGCATTTT
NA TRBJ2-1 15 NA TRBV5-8 CASSLAGRQGNEQFF TGTGCCAGCAGCTTAGCAGGACGGCAGGGCAATGAGCAGTTCTTC
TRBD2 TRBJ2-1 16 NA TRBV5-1 CASSLATSGVPGEQFF TGCGCCAGCAGCTTGGCTACTAGCGGGGTCCCGGGGGAGCAGTTCTTC
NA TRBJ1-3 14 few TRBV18 CASSPLDSGNTIYF TGTGCCAGCTCACCTCTTGACTCTGGAAACACCATATATTTT
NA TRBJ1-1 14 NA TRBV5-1 CASSGDNADTEAFF TGCGCCAGCAGCGGGGACAACGCGGACACTGAGGCTTTCTTT
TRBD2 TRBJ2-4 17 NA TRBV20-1 CSASHFSGREAKNIQYF TGCAGTGCTAGCCATTTTAGCGGGAGGGAAGCCAAAAACATTCAGTACTTC
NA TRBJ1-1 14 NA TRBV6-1 CASSKPQGNTEAFF TGTGCCAGCAGTAAGCCACAGGGCAACACTGAAGCTTTCTTT
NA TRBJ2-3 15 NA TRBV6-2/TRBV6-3 CASSYPGVSTDTQYF TGTGCCAGCAGTTACCCGGGGGTGAGCACAGATACGCAGTATTTT
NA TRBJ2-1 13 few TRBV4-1 CASSQDHYNEQFF TGCGCCAGCAGCCAAGACCACTACAATGAGCAGTTCTTC
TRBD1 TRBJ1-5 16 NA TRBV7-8 CASSFVQGKSNQPQHF TGTGCCAGCAGCTTCGTACAGGGGAAGAGCAATCAGCCCCAGCATTTT
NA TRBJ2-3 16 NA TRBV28 CASSFQGAGVTDTQYF TGTGCCAGCAGTTTCCAGGGGGCGGGGGTCACAGATACGCAGTATTTT
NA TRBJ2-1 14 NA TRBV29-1 CSVEVGTMRHEQFF TGCAGCGTTGAAGTGGGAACAATGAGGCATGAGCAGTTCTTC
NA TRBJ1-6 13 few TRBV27 CASSLRENSPLHF TGTGCCAGCAGTTTAAGAGAGAATTCACCCCTCCACTTT
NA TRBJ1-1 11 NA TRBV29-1 CSVKGTDIGFF TGCAGCGTGAAGGGGACCGATATAGGTTTCTTT
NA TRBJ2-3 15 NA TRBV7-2 CASATPRTSTDTQYF TGTGCCAGCGCCACTCCTAGGACTAGCACAGATACGCAGTATTTT
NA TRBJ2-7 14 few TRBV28 CASSLVTLYYEQYF TGTGCCAGCAGTTTAGTGACTCTCTACTACGAGCAGTACTTC